These T cell receptor beta chains were read from a single sample in a study of cytomegalovirus exposure and HLA in healthy donors. Profiled with immunoSEQ multiplex PCR; TCRdb holds only in-frame clones, not every one. The sample includes about 56,000 clones, more than 90% of them seen just once. The sequenced sample was PBMCs. Receptors were obtained from a man younger than 35 in good health and CMV-seronegative. Both conserved end residues are part of each CDR3.

v_gene,j_gene,len,CDR3aa
TRBV9,TRBJ2-2,15,CASSVGGSNTGELFF
TRBV19,TRBJ2-5,11,CASSREETQYF
TRBV7-2,TRBJ2-3,16,CASSLGASRITDTQYF
TRBV7-3,TRBJ2-3,16,CASSLTGLADTDTQYF
TRBV6-6,TRBJ2-7,13,CASRGLANYEQYF
TRBV19,TRBJ2-3,15,CASSSRTGLTDTQYF
TRBV7-6,TRBJ2-1,17,CASSLSVARGSFHEQFF
TRBV29-1,TRBJ2-5,13,CSVKRDTSETQYF
TRBV6-5,TRBJ2-7,14,CASSHPSGSYEQYF
TRBV28,TRBJ1-2,13,CASSFTGNYGYTF
TRBV28,TRBJ2-2,17,CASRSHSGRPSTGELFF
TRBV4-3,TRBJ2-4,18,CASSQGLAGGLAKNIQYF
TRBV7-9,TRBJ2-1,12,CASSPNYNEQFF
TRBV19,TRBJ2-5,15,CASSIIAGVRETQYF
TRBV28,TRBJ2-7,13,CASKLQGAGEQYF
TRBV16,TRBJ1-1,16,CTSSQASGGWNTEAFF
TRBV5-8,TRBJ1-2,15,CASSGGQGVVDGYTF
TRBV9,TRBJ2-5,13,CASSAGLANSQYF
TRBV4-1,TRBJ2-7,15,CASSQSASGSYEQYF
TRBV2,TRBJ2-7,13,CATESTEEVEQYF
TRBV10-3,TRBJ2-7,12,CAISEVGAEQYF
TRBV4-3,TRBJ1-5,14,CASSHRRGRQPQHF
TRBV6-6,TRBJ1-2,15,CASSTGQHSGYGYTF
TRBV7-2,TRBJ1-4,15,CASSLLGATNEKLFF
TRBV7-2,TRBJ2-3,18,CASSLGIGDRGLSDTQYF
TRBV14,TRBJ2-7,16,CASSQLSGRASYEQYF
TRBV5-1,TRBJ2-2,14,CASSTRGNTGELFF
TRBV5-6,TRBJ1-4,12,CASSLGGEKLFF
TRBV28,TRBJ2-7,12,CASSSARDEQYF
TRBV4-3,TRBJ1-5,16,CASSQDRTGLGQPQHF
TRBV6-5,TRBJ2-7,15,CASSYSARGSYEQYF
TRBV6-5,TRBJ2-1,16,CASSYSSGQGYYEQFF
TRBV7-8,TRBJ2-7,15,CASSLGGGRNHEQYF
TRBV27,TRBJ2-6,19,CASTRTSGRALSGANVLTF
TRBV4-1,TRBJ1-5,16,CASSQDGGLGNQPQHF
TRBV9,TRBJ2-3,15,CASSVVGGRTDTQYF
TRBV28,TRBJ1-1,15,CASSLTGGQDTEAFF
TRBV7-9,TRBJ2-1,16,CASRPGTGGGYNEQFF
TRBV7-9,TRBJ2-4,16,CASSPRGPVAKNIQYF
TRBV4-3,TRBJ2-3,16,CASSQGRLAGTDTQYF
TRBV5-1,TRBJ2-7,15,CASSIGQGSPYEQYF
TRBV14,TRBJ1-4,14,CASSPTGVEGKLFF
TRBV6-6,TRBJ2-7,15,CASSYLRGTDYEQYF
TRBV7-7,TRBJ2-7,15,CASSSGQGPNYEQYF
TRBV14,TRBJ2-7,14,CASSRNTNPYEQYF